One sample yielded the 16 T cell receptor beta chains listed below, sequenced in a study of T-cell memory formation after mild COVID-19. TCRdb re-called the 5' RACE reads through MiXCR, storing one row per CDR3 protein. The data contain roughly 560,000 distinct CDR3 sequences, about 20% of them singletons. What was sequenced was PBMCs or a T cell subset sorted from them (not recorded which). The receptor set was obtained from an adult woman who had mild COVID-19 (a few samples of this study predate the infection). Cell type and time point are not known.

Many counts were recorded for this clonotype. The chain joins TRBV24-1 to TRBJ1-2; D not certain. The CDR3 consists of 12 residues. Trimming left V 10 bases short and J 4 bases short, with 12 bases between. The germline CDR1 and CDR2 sequences are KGHDR and SFDVKD. CDR3 sequence: CATEQIPYGYTF. The CDR3 bases are TGTGCCACTGAACAGATACCCTATGGCTACACCTTC.

This clonotype was seen repeatedly, ten times or more. The rearrangement links TRBV12-3 or TRBV12-4 to TRBJ2-1, with 7 bases that match TRBD1. J was trimmed by 4 bases and V by 2 bases; bases with no gene match: 5. The CDR3 spans 15 residues. The CDR3 nucleotides are TGTGCCAGCAGTTTACAGGAGACAGGGTACAATGAGCAGTTCTTC. Protein sequence: CASSLQETGYNEQFF.

The rearrangement links TRBV12-3 or TRBV12-4 to TRBJ2-1, with 7 positions matching TRBD2. The CDR3 is 14 residues long. V lost 6 bases to trimming and J lost 8 bases; unmatched junction nucleotides: 10. The CDR3 loop is CASSRGTTPYEQFF. The CDR3 region has the DNA TGTGCCAGCAGCCGGGGGACTACCCCCTATGAGCAGTTCTTC.

This clonotype was seen only a few times. This chain connects TRBV4-3 to TRBJ2-4; tentative D call: TRBD2 (5 bases). Per the germline V gene, CDR1 is LGHNA and CDR2 is YSLEER. The CDR3 has 17 residues. Trimming shortened V by 4 bases and J by 1 base, and 17 bases separated the two germline ends. CDR3 DNA sequence: TGCGCCAGCAGCCCCGGTAGCGCTGAGCGCGCCAAAAACATTCAGTACTTC. This sequence encodes CASSPGSAERAKNIQYF.

Many counts were recorded for this clonotype. V and J are TRBV6-4 and TRBJ2-3; 9 bases are shared with TRBD1. The V and J ends lost 0 bases and 3 bases, in that order; junction bases with no gene match: 4. Germline V lookup: CDR1 MRHNA, CDR2 SNTAGT. The CDR3 has 16 amino acids. The chain's CDR3 is CASSDSETGGTDTQYF. The DNA for the CDR3 is TGTGCCAGCAGTGACTCCGAGACAGGGGGAACAGATACGCAGTATTTT.

This clonotype was seen many times. V usage is TRBV5-1 and J usage is TRBJ2-7; D gene unclear. From germline, CDR1 is SGHRS and CDR2 YFSETQ. The V end was cut by 2 bases, the J end by 1 base, with 7 bases between. There are 13 residues in the CDR3. The CDR3 DNA follows: TGCGCCAGCAGCTTACGGATTTCCTACGAGCAGTACTTC. Its protein product is CASSLRISYEQYF.

This sequence joins TRBV28 and TRBJ2-2; D unresolved. Germline CDR1 reads MDHEN; CDR2 reads SYDVKM. V lost 2 bases and J lost 2, with 18 bases in between. CDR3 length: 18 amino acids. The CDR3 loop reads CASSLPELQTSNTGELFF. CDR3 sequence (DNA): TGTGCCAGCAGTTTACCGGAACTGCAAACTTCAAACACCGGGGAGCTGTTTTTT.

This clonotype was seen more than once but under ten times. CDR3 sequence (DNA): TGTGCCACCAGCAGAGATAGGGTAGGGGGCCGCGAGCAGTACTTC. Translating gives CATSRDRVGGREQYF. The chain has TRBV15 and TRBJ2-7; TRBD1 matches at 7 bases. Germline assignment: CDR1 LNHNV and CDR2 YYDKDF (reference sequence). The CDR3 contains 15 residues. The junction had 8 bases not matched to a gene; V was cut back by 0 bases and J by 6 bases.

The chain joins TRBV20-1 to TRBJ2-3; 9 bases agree with TRBD2. Germline V gene lookup returns CDR1 DFQATT and CDR2 SNEGSKA (reference sequence). The V segment lost 0 bases and the J segment 3 bases; nucleotides outside the gene matches: 7. The CDR3 runs 16 residues. The CDR3 coding sequence is TGCAGTGCTAGAGATCCGGCTAGCGGGATAACAGATACGCAGTATTTT. It codes for CSARDPASGITDTQYF.

Comment on this clonotype: This may arise from a read error, as a much more abundant clone is one base away. No conserved phenylalanine or tryptophan ends this CDR3, so it is likely a read error. The chain couples TRBV25-1 to TRBJ1-2; D unresolved. Germline V gene sequence: CDR1 MGHDK, CDR2 SYGVNS. Trimming removed 4 bases at V and 5 bases at J, with 5 bases between. This CDR3 spans 11 amino acids. CDR3 coding DNA: TGTGCCAGCAGTGCCCTGTATGGCTACACCTTA. Amino acids: CASSALYGYTL.

This clonotype was seen a few times. The CDR3 is CSVPPVGGLEKLFF. The CDR3 coding sequence is TGCAGTGTCCCCCCCGTAGGGGGTCTTGAAAAACTGTTTTTT. The chain is built from TRBV20-1 and TRBJ1-4; the D gene is possibly TRBD1 (6 bases). Looked up from germline, CDR1 is DFQATT and CDR2 is SNEGSKA (reference sequence). Trimming pared 7 bases from V and 7 bases from J, leaving 19 bases between. The CDR3 totals 14 residues.

This clonotype occurred a few times. This rearrangement joins TRBV27 to TRBJ2-3; D might be TRBD1 (6 bases). CDR3 length equals 15 residues. CDR1 MNHEY and CDR2 SMNVEV come from the germline V gene (reference sequence). With 4 bases removed from V and 5 bases from J, the gap between germline ends came to 16 bases. The CDR3 nucleotides are TGTGCCAGCAGTTCCTGGGACCCCAGGGGAGATACGCAGTATTTT. Translated, it gives CASSSWDPRGDTQYF.

This clonotype turned up a few times. The chain links TRBV24-1 to TRBJ1-1, with D possibly being TRBD1 (5 bases). Germline CDR1 is KGHDR and CDR2 is SFDVKD. The length of the CDR3 is 16 residues. V lost 7 bases to trimming and J lost 5 bases, with 22 bases between them. In nucleotides, the CDR3 is TGTGCCACCAGGACAAGGGGTAGGACCCTGGGGACTGAAGCTTTCTTT. This translates into CATRTRGRTLGTEAFF.

Only a few counts were recorded for this clonotype. The rearrangement joins TRBV7-3 to TRBJ2-2; a weak D match, TRBD1 (5 bases). There are 16 residues in the CDR3. Germline-derived CDR1 and CDR2 are SGHTA and FQGTGA. V was clipped by 1 base and J by 1 base, with 10 bases between them. The CDR3 reads CASSLKAGRNTGELFF. The CDR3 DNA is TGTGCCAGCAGCTTAAAGGCAGGGCGGAACACCGGGGAGCTGTTTTTT.

The CDR3 DNA sequence: TGTGCCAGCAGTTTATCTAGGATTCGAGATACGCAGTATTTT. It is translated as CASSLSRIRDTQYF. The gene calls are TRBV27 and TRBJ2-3; no definite D call. The CDR3 sequence is 14 residues long. Trimming shortened V by 0 bases and J by 5 bases, and 9 bases separated the two germline ends. Germline values: CDR1 MNHEY, CDR2 SMNVEV (reference sequence).

This clonotype appeared a few times. The chain is built from TRBV24-1 and TRBJ1-2; the D gene is possibly TRBD1 (6 bases). Germline-derived CDR1 and CDR2 are KGHDR and SFDVKD. V lost 11 bases and J 3 bases, leaving 15 bases between the germline ends. CDR3 length: 13 amino acids. DNA for the CDR3: TGTGCCAGCTCGGACAGAGATGACTATGGCTACACCTTC. Amino acids: CASSDRDDYGYTF.